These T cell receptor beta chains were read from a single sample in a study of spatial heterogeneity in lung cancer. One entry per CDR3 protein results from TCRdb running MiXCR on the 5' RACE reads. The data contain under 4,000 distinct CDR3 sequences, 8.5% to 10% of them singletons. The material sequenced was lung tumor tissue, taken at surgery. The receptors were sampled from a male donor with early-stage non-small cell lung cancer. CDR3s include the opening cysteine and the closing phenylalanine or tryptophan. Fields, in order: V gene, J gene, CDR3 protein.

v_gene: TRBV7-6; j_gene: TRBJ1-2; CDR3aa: CASSPTWQGLGGYTF
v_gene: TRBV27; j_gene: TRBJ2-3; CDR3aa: CASSSDNTDTQYF
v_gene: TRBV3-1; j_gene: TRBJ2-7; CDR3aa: CASSSRDRASYEQYF
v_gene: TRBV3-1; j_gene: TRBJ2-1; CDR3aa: CASSHLGLAGLNEQFF
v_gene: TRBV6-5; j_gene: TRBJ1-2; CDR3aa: CASRGGYGYTF
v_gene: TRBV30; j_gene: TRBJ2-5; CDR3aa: CAWNLQRGTQETQYF
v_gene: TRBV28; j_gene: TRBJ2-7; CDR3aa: CASSTRDRRSEQYF
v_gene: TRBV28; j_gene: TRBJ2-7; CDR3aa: CASTLRTTSYEQYF
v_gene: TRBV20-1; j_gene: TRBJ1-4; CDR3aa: CSVGEGGEKLFF
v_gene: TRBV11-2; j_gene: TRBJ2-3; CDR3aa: CASSLGRGFGTQYF
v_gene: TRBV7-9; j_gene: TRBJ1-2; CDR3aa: CASVRTETIYGYTF
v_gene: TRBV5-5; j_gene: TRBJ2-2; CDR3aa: CASSLLTNTGELFF
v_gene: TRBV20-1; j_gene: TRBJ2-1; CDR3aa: CSAKRGSGTNNEQFF
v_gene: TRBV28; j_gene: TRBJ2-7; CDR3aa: CASSLGLAGAVGEQYF
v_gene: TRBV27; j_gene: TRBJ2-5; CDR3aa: CASSFRAGKETQYF
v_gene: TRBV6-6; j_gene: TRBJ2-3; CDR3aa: CASSQAGESTDTQYF
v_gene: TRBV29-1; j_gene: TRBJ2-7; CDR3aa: CSVERPGTGEQYF
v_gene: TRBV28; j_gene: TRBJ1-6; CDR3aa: CASSLAGPIEALHF
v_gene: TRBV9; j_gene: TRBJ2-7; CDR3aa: CASGRRDFSYEQYF
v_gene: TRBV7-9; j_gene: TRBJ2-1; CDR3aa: CASSSLPPTGVNEQFF
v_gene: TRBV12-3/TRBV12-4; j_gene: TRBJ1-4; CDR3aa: CASSSRWDRGGEKLFF
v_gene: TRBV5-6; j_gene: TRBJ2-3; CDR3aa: CASSPDRVADTQYF
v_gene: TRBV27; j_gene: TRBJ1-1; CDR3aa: CASISGPNTEAFF
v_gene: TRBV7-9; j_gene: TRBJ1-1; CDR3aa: CASSFIGGLQEDTEAFF
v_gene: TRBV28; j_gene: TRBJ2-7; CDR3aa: CASSLSPGLAREQYF
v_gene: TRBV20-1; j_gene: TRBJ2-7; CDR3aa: CSAPVAGEYLHEQYF
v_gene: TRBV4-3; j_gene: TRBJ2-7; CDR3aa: CASSQVDDGSPYEQYF
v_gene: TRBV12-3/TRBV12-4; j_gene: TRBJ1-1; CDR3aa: CASSPRTVMNTEAFF
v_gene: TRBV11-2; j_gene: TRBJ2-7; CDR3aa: CASDRDTSRQYF